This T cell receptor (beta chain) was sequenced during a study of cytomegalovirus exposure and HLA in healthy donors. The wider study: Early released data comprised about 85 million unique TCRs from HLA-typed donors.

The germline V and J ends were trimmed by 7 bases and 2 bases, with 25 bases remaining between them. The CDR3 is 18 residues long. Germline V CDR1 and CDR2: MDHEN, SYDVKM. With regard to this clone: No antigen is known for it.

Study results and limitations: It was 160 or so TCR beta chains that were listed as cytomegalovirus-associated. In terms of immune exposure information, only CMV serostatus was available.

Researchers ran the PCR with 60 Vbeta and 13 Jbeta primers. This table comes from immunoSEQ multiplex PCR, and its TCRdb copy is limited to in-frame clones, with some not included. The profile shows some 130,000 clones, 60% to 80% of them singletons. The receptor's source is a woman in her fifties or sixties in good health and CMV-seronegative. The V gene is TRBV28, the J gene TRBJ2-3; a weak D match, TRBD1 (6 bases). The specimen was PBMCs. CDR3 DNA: TGTGCCAGCACCATTCCACAGGGATCCCCTTTCCCCACAGATACGCAGTATTTT. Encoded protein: CASTIPQGSPFPTDTQYF.